Following are 14 T cell receptor beta chains from one sample sequenced in a study of T-cell memory formation after mild COVID-19. TCRdb itself ran the 5' RACE reads through MiXCR, one entry per CDR3 protein. The data show approximately 340,000 distinct CDR3 sequences, 10% to 15% seen once. The specimen was PBMCs or a T cell subset sorted from them (not recorded which). These receptors came from a man in his late teens or twenties who had mild COVID-19 (a few samples of this study predate the infection). Cell type and time point are not known.

This clonotype occurred many times. The rearrangement joins TRBV6-2 or TRBV6-3 to TRBJ1-6, with a tentative D call TRBD1 (6 bases). With 2 bases removed from V and 13 bases from J, the gap between germline ends came to 15 bases. This CDR3 has 14 amino acids. CDR1 and CDR2 (germline): MNHEY, SVGEGT. Written as DNA, the CDR3 is TGTGCCAGCAGTTACCCTCGGCCAGGGGATCCCCTCCACTTT. It specifies CASSYPRPGDPLHF.

This clonotype has a handful of counts. The chain has TRBV4-3 and TRBJ2-5; the D is unclear. Trimming cost V 0 bases and J 5 bases, with 10 bases left between them. Germline CDR1 and CDR2: LGHNA and YSLEER. This CDR3 comprises 14 residues. The chain's CDR3 is CASSQDTRVETQYF. The CDR3 bases are TGCGCCAGCAGCCAAGATACCCGAGTTGAGACCCAGTACTTC.

The chain couples TRBV7-9 to TRBJ2-1; D is possibly TRBD1 or TRBD2 (6 bases each). This CDR3 contains 16 residues. The V end lost 5 bases, the J end lost 6 bases, and 20 bases lay between the germline ends. The V gene's germline CDR1 is SEHNR and CDR2 FQNEAQ (reference sequence). The CDR3 loop is CASSPSWQGRGNEQFF. The CDR3 DNA reads as TGTGCCAGCAGCCCAAGTTGGCAGGGGCGGGGCAATGAGCAGTTCTTC.

J is TRBJ2-7 and V is TRBV4-3, with 7 nucleotides matching TRBD1. This CDR3 is built from 17 residues. The germline V gene encodes CDR1 LGHNA and CDR2 YSLEER. V lost 4 bases, J lost 0 bases, and 12 bases stayed unmatched. The CDR3 DNA sequence: TGCGCCAGCAGCCCTAGACAGGGCCCGAGGAGCTCCTACGAGCAGTACGTC. Its translation: CASSPRQGPRSSYEQYV.

This clonotype was detected a few times. This rearrangement joins TRBV12-3 or TRBV12-4 to TRBJ2-3; tentatively, D is TRBD1 (7 bases). Deletions cut 7 bases from V and 4 bases from J, with 18 bases between. This CDR3 contains 15 residues. CDR3 sequence: CASTRGDRGADTQYF. The CDR3 nucleotides read TGTGCCAGCACGAGGGGGGACAGAGGGGCAGATACGCAGTATTTT.

This clonotype occurred a few times. This chain uses TRBV7-2 with TRBJ2-7; no clear D. V lost 5 bases, J lost 6 bases, and 20 bases lay in between. CDR1 and CDR2 (germline): SGHTA, FQGNSA. The CDR3 loop spans 15 amino acids. For the CDR3, the DNA is TGTGCCAGCAGCCGTCCCGAACAGAGGCATGGCGAGCAGTACTTC. It codes for CASSRPEQRHGEQYF.

This clonotype was seen only a few times. The chain joins TRBV2 to TRBJ2-1; either TRBD1 or TRBD2 may fit D (5 bases each). Trimming shortened V by 8 bases and J by 5 bases, and 16 bases separated the two germline ends. There are 14 residues in the CDR3. CDR1 is SNHLY, CDR2 FYNNEI, per germline. The CDR3 protein is CASVDGTTDNEQFF. The CDR3 DNA reads as TGTGCCAGCGTGGACGGGACCACGGACAATGAGCAGTTCTTC.

The rearrangement uses TRBV7-2 and TRBJ2-3; TRBD1 is a possible D gene (5 bases). The germline V gene encodes CDR1 SGHTA and CDR2 FQGNSA. This CDR3 has 11 residues. V gave up 6 bases and J gave up 8 bases, with 9 bases separating them. CDR3 sequence (DNA): TGTGCCAGCAGAGGGGAAACTACGCAGTATTTT. Encoded protein: CASRGETTQYF.

This clonotype occurred a few times. The V call is TRBV7-9, the J call TRBJ2-3; a weak D match, TRBD2 (5 bases). The CDR3 contains 13 residues. Trimming pared 11 bases from V and 0 bases from J, leaving 12 bases between. CDR1 and CDR2 from the germline V gene are SEHNR and FQNEAQ (reference sequence). In DNA, the CDR3 is TGTGCCTGGGGTGAGGGCAGCACAGATACGCAGTATTTT. Amino acid sequence: CAWGEGSTDTQYF.

This clonotype was detected a few times. The genes are TRBV11-2 and TRBJ2-2; D possibly corresponds to TRBD2 (5 bases). The CDR3 is 13 amino acids. V lost 5 bases, J lost 9 bases, and 13 bases lay in between. Germline V gene data show CDR1 as SGHAT and CDR2 as FQNNGV. CDR3 loop: CASSPFEGRELFF. The CDR3 DNA reads TGTGCCAGCAGCCCCTTCGAGGGTAGGGAGCTGTTTTTT.

This clonotype was seen only a few times. V gene TRBV4-1 combines with J gene TRBJ1-5, with 9 bases aligning to TRBD1. The CDR3 contains 15 residues. Trimming removed 1 base from V and 6 bases from J; junction bases left unmatched: 4. Germline V lookup: CDR1 MGHRA, CDR2 YSYEKL. The CDR3 DNA reads as TGCGCCAGCAGCCAAGGGACAGGGGCCCCTCAGCCCCAGCATTTT. It is translated as CASSQGTGAPQPQHF.

The gene calls are TRBV15 and TRBJ1-5; weak D call: TRBD1 (5 bases). Germline CDR1 reads LNHNV; CDR2 reads YYDKDF (reference sequence). This CDR3 comprises 16 residues. V gave up 2 bases and J gave up 5 bases, with 16 bases separating them. CDR3 region: CATSRPERGVDQPQHF. For the CDR3, the DNA is TGTGCCACCAGCAGACCCGAACGGGGGGTGGATCAGCCCCAGCATTTT.

This clonotype was observed at least ten times. This rearrangement joins TRBV2 to TRBJ1-5; 7 positions match TRBD1. The trim removed 6 bases at V and 5 bases at J, leaving 7 bases unmatched. This CDR3 contains 14 residues. CDR1 is SNHLY, CDR2 FYNNEI, per germline. The CDR3 spells CASRRDRDDQPQHF. The CDR3 nucleotides are TGTGCCAGCAGGCGAGACAGGGATGATCAGCCCCAGCATTTT.

The V gene is TRBV19, the J gene TRBJ1-1; D remains ambiguous. Germline CDR1 reads LNHDA; CDR2 reads SQIVND (reference sequence). This CDR3 is 15 amino acids long. The V and J ends lost 5 bases and 1 base respectively, with 14 bases between them. The CDR3 protein is CASSHRELRNTEAFF. For the CDR3, the DNA is TGTGCCAGTAGTCATCGTGAGTTGAGGAACACTGAAGCTTTCTTT. The complete variable domain, with remaining parts taken from reference TRBV19 and TRBJ1-1, reads DGGITQSPKYLFRKEGQNVTLSCEQNLNHDAMYWYRQDPGQGLRLIYYSQIVNDFQKGDIAEGYSVSREKKESFPLTVTSAQKNPTAFYLCASSHRELRNTEAFFGQGTRLTVV.